Below are 27 T cell receptor beta chains sequenced from a single sample in a study of human T cells and chemical hapten exposure. The sample's time point: patch test 1, 2 weeks after DPC sensitization. Treatment: therapeutic diphenylcyclopropenone sensitization with weekly scalp DPC. Via MiXCR, TCRdb re-called the RACE reads, giving one row per CDR3 protein. Of approximately 80,000 distinct CDR3 sequences detected, about 11% appear once; the ten largest clones hold about 4.2%. This sample comprised whole blood, obtained in connection with sensitization to the hapten diphenylcyclopropenone (DPC). These receptors were taken from a woman between 50 and 59 years old with alopecia areata. Some clones in this sample may be carry-over from other donors' samples.

This clonotype has only a few counts. The chain employs TRBV5-1 and TRBJ2-7; tentatively, D is TRBD1 or TRBD2 (5 bases each). Germline V lookup: CDR1 SGHRS, CDR2 YFSETQ. CDR3 length equals 14 residues. Deletions cut 5 bases from V and 0 bases from J, with 12 bases between. This CDR3 is CASSRDGLSYEQYF. The CDR3 DNA is TGCGCCAGCAGTCGGGACGGCCTCTCCTACGAGCAGTACTTC.

This clonotype was seen at least ten times. The rearrangement uses TRBV7-9 and TRBJ2-6; 7 bases fit TRBD1. This CDR3 contains 16 residues. Germline V CDR1 and CDR2: SEHNR, FQNEAQ (reference sequence). Unmatched junction bases numbered 1, after V lost 2 bases and J lost 0 bases. The CDR3 DNA follows: TGTGCCAGCAGCTTAAGACAGGGCTCTGGGGCCAACGTCCTGACTTTC. This codes for CASSLRQGSGANVLTF.

The genes are TRBV20-1 and TRBJ1-6; D may be TRBD1 (5 bases). Germline values: CDR1 DFQATT, CDR2 SNEGSKA (reference sequence). This CDR3 region has 14 residues. V was cut by 0 bases and J by 7 bases, with 10 bases left in between. CDR3 loop: CSARDGGLNSPLHF. The CDR3 DNA reads as TGCAGTGCTAGAGACGGGGGACTGAATTCACCCCTCCACTTT.

Many counts were recorded for this clonotype. The chain is built from TRBV5-4 and TRBJ1-4, with D tentatively TRBD1 (6 bases). Germline CDR1 reads SGHNT; CDR2 reads YYREEE (reference sequence). The CDR3 length is 15 residues. V lost 4 bases to trimming and J lost 4 bases, with 14 bases between them. The CDR3 nucleotides read TGTGCCAGCAGCCCAAACAGGGCCATTAATGAAAAACTGTTTTTT. Protein product: CASSPNRAINEKLFF.

This clonotype has a handful of counts. V usage is TRBV14 and J usage is TRBJ1-1; tentatively, D is TRBD1 (5 bases). This CDR3 is built from 16 residues. The germline V and J ends were trimmed by 0 bases and 8 bases, with 19 bases remaining between them. Germline V gives CDR1 SGHDN, CDR2 FVKESK. CDR3 in DNA: TGTGCCAGCAGCCAAGAAATGGCCCTCCAAAGGGGAGAAGCTTTCTTT. It translates to CASSQEMALQRGEAFF.

The chain combines TRBV12-3 or TRBV12-4 with TRBJ1-3; D may be TRBD1 (6 bases). The CDR3 consists of 16 residues. Trimming cost V 3 bases and J 0 bases, with 12 bases left between them. CDR3 sequence: CASSFIQGVSGNTIYF. In nucleotides, the CDR3 is TGTGCCAGCAGTTTCATACAGGGTGTCTCTGGAAACACCATATATTTT.

The chain is built from TRBV12-3 or TRBV12-4 and TRBJ1-5; D is undetermined. The CDR3 consists of 12 residues. Trimming stripped 1 base from V and 12 bases from J, with 10 bases between. The CDR3 loop reads CASSLGYRGQHF. CDR3 nucleotide sequence: TGTGCCAGCAGTTTAGGGTACCGGGGCCAGCATTTT.

This clonotype was found many times. The rearrangement links TRBV4-3 to TRBJ1-5; weak D call: TRBD1 (5 bases). Trimming took 0 bases from V and 4 from J, leaving 10 bases between them. The CDR3 loop spans 15 amino acids. CDR1 is LGHNA, CDR2 YSLEER, per germline. The CDR3 protein is CASSQESGGNQPQHF. CDR3 DNA sequence: TGCGCCAGCAGCCAAGAAAGCGGGGGGAATCAGCCCCAGCATTTT.

The gene calls are TRBV2 and TRBJ1-2; D unresolved. V was pared by 4 bases and J by 7 bases, with 13 bases between. From germline, CDR1 is SNHLY and CDR2 FYNNEI. The CDR3 length is 13 residues. This CDR3 reads CASSVNTRGGYTF. Here the CDR3 DNA reads TGTGCCAGCAGTGTAAACACCCGGGGTGGCTACACCTTC.

This clonotype was found a few times. V is TRBV6-2 or TRBV6-3 and J is TRBJ1-1, with D uncertain. The CDR3 has 16 amino acids. With 5 bases removed from V and 4 bases from J, the gap between germline ends came to 20 bases. The germline gives CDR1 MNHEY, CDR2 SVGEGT. CDR3 loop: CASSLGRGGFGTEAFF. CDR3 bases: TGTGCCAGCAGTCTTGGACGGGGAGGGTTTGGCACTGAAGCTTTCTTT.

The rearrangement uses TRBV7-6 and TRBJ2-5; perhaps D is TRBD1 or TRBD2 (6 bases each). The CDR3 runs to 16 residues. Germline assignment: CDR1 SGHVS and CDR2 FNYEAQ. V was pared by 2 bases and J by 4 bases, with 17 bases between. CDR3 residues: CASSLTFRGRGETQYF. The CDR3 DNA reads as TGTGCCAGCAGCTTAACATTCCGGGGGCGCGGAGAGACCCAGTACTTC. Filled out from reference TRBV7-6 and TRBJ2-5, the complete variable domain reads GAGVSQSPRYKVTKRGQDVALRCDPISGHVSLYWYRQALGQGPEFLTYFNYEAQQDKSGLPNDRFSAERPEGSISTLTIQRTEQRDSAMYRCASSLTFRGRGETQYFGPGTRLLVL.

This clonotype was seen a handful of times. This sequence joins TRBV10-1 and TRBJ2-2; D remains ambiguous. V lost 0 bases, J lost 5 bases, and 19 bases lay in between. The CDR3 loop spans 18 amino acids. Germline V gene sequence: CDR1 WNHNN, CDR2 SYGVQD (reference sequence). CDR3 protein: CASSESIRLVGHTGELFF. The CDR3 nucleotides read TGCGCCAGCAGTGAGTCAATTCGGCTAGTGGGTCATACCGGGGAGCTGTTTTTT.

There are many counts of this clonotype. The chain is built from TRBV29-1 and TRBJ1-2; a possible D gene is TRBD1 (5 bases). The germline CDR1 and CDR2 sequences are SQVTM and ANQGSEA. Between the trimmed V and J ends, which lost 7 bases and 6 bases, there was a span of 12 bases. The CDR3 has 11 amino acids. CDR3 sequence (DNA): TGCAGCGGTGCTACCAGGGATGGCTACACCTTC. Encoded protein: CSGATRDGYTF.

In its sample, this clonotype was seen a few times. The DNA for the CDR3 is TGTGCCTCGGGGGAGCGGCCGGGGGATACGCAGTATTTT. This gives the protein CASGERPGDTQYF. The rearrangement joins TRBV9 to TRBJ2-3, with a possible D match to TRBD2 (6 bases). Germline CDR1 is SGDLS and CDR2 is YYNGEE. The ends were cut back, 10 bases at V and 6 bases at J, with 18 bases in the middle. The CDR3 sequence is 13 residues long.

This clonotype occurred a few times. The chain joins TRBV5-5 to TRBJ2-2; unclear D gene. The CDR3 covers 13 residues. The germline V gene has CDR1 SGHKS and CDR2 YYEKEE (reference sequence). Trimming removed 3 bases from V and 2 bases from J, with 5 bases in between. DNA for the CDR3: TGTGCCAGCAGCTGGGTTAACACCGGGGAGCTGTTTTTT. Encoded protein: CASSWVNTGELFF.

The table lists this clonotype with many counts. This chain links TRBV9 with TRBJ2-3, with unresolved D. V was shortened by 3 bases and J by 9 bases, with 17 bases between the two germline ends. The germline CDR1 and CDR2 sequences are SGDLS and YYNGEE. The length of the CDR3 is 14 residues. CDR3 in DNA: TGTGCCAGCAGCGGCCAAATAGGGCAGATGACGCAGTATTTT. Protein product: CASSGQIGQMTQYF.

This clonotype was seen ten or more times. The chain carries TRBV7-2 and TRBJ1-1; the D gene is possibly TRBD1 (5 bases). Germline CDR1 SGHTA, CDR2 FQGNSA. Trimming took off 1 base at V and 3 bases at J, with 12 bases between the two ends. The CDR3 sequence is 15 residues long. The CDR3 sequence is CASSLGPGRDTEAFF. The DNA for the CDR3 is TGTGCCAGCAGCTTAGGCCCAGGGCGAGACACTGAAGCTTTCTTT.

The V call is TRBV7-9, the J call TRBJ2-5; 15 bases map to TRBD2. The CDR3 length is 17 residues. V dropped 5 bases and J dropped 3; count of bases not matched to a gene: 7. CDR1 and CDR2 from the germline V gene are SEHNR and FQNEAQ (reference sequence). The CDR3 spells CASSAGLAGGLKETQYF. The CDR3 nucleotides read TGTGCCAGCAGCGCGGGACTAGCGGGGGGCCTCAAAGAGACCCAGTACTTC.

There are many counts of this clonotype. The chain is built from TRBV12-3 or TRBV12-4 and TRBJ1-5, with D hard to call. The V and J ends lost 0 bases and 4 bases respectively, with 10 bases between them. CDR3 length: 15 residues. In DNA, the CDR3 is TGTGCCAGCAGTTTAGCAGGGTCTCAGAATCAGCCCCAGCATTTT. This gives the protein CASSLAGSQNQPQHF.

The chain carries TRBV2 and TRBJ1-1; D is unclear. The CDR3 is 12 amino acids. V gave up 4 bases and J gave up 0 bases, with 3 bases separating them. Germline-derived CDR1 and CDR2 are SNHLY and FYNNEI. CDR3 sequence: CASSGLNTEAFF. CDR3 DNA sequence: TGTGCCAGCAGTGGCCTGAACACTGAAGCTTTCTTT. Supplemented by reference TRBV2 and TRBJ1-1, the full variable domain reads EPEVTQTPSHQVTQMGQEVILRCVPISNHLYFYWYRQILGQKVEFLVSFYNNEISEKSEIFDDQFSVERPDGSNFTLKIRSTKLEDSAMYFCASSGLNTEAFFGQGTRLTVV.

This clonotype was recorded at least ten times. The chain carries TRBV5-1 and TRBJ2-7; possibly TRBD2 for D (5 bases). Trimming took 2 bases from V and 5 from J, leaving 11 bases between them. This CDR3 region has 13 residues. Germline V gene sequence: CDR1 SGHRS, CDR2 YFSETQ. The CDR3 coding sequence is TGCGCCAGCAGCTTAGTCCCGGAGGACGAGCAGTACTTC. Protein product: CASSLVPEDEQYF.

The sample holds many counts of this clonotype. The J gene is TRBJ1-1, the V gene TRBV12-3 or TRBV12-4, with unresolved D. With 7 bases removed from V and 1 base from J, the gap between germline ends came to 16 bases. The CDR3 extends over 15 amino acids. The CDR3 loop reads CASTTSTRPNTEAFF. The CDR3 DNA follows: TGTGCCAGCACCACGTCGACACGCCCGAACACTGAAGCTTTCTTT.

The J gene is TRBJ2-2, the V gene TRBV5-5; D possibly matches TRBD1 or TRBD2 (5 bases each). CDR3 length: 14 residues. With 7 bases removed from V and 3 bases from J, the gap between germline ends came to 13 bases. Per germline, CDR1 SGHKS and CDR2 YYEKEE (reference sequence). The CDR3 loop is CASWPGPYTGELFF. The CDR3, as DNA: TGTGCCAGCTGGCCGGGACCGTACACCGGGGAGCTGTTTTTT.

At least ten counts were recorded for this clonotype. V and J are TRBV7-2 and TRBJ1-5; no clear D. Per germline, CDR1 SGHTA and CDR2 FQGNSA. CDR3 length: 18 residues. Trimming took 2 bases from V and 2 from J, leaving 19 bases between them. The CDR3 protein is CASSLSPSRVGGNQPQHF. CDR3 nucleotides: TGTGCCAGCAGCTTATCCCCAAGCCGGGTGGGCGGCAATCAGCCCCAGCATTTT.

The V call is TRBV7-9, the J call TRBJ2-5; D gene unclear. Germline CDR1 and CDR2: SEHNR and FQNEAQ (reference sequence). Trimming took 1 base from V and 2 from J, leaving 8 bases between them. The CDR3 is 14 amino acids. The CDR3 sequence: CASSLVASQETQYF. The DNA for the CDR3 is TGTGCCAGCAGCTTAGTGGCCTCGCAAGAGACCCAGTACTTC.

There are many counts of this clonotype. This chain uses TRBV20-1 with TRBJ2-5; 9 positions agree with TRBD2. CDR1 is DFQATT, CDR2 SNEGSKA, per germline (reference sequence). The CDR3 is 18 residues long. The V segment lost 2 bases and the J segment 1 base; nucleotides outside the gene matches: 14. The CDR3 spells CSARRDETSGLRQETQYF. The CDR3 DNA follows: TGCAGTGCTAGAAGAGATGAAACTAGCGGGCTCCGCCAAGAGACCCAGTACTTC.

The genes are TRBV7-2 and TRBJ2-1; possible D gene TRBD1, 8 bases. The germline V gene has CDR1 SGHTA and CDR2 FQGNSA. V was pared by 6 bases and J by 0 bases, with 18 bases between. The CDR3 runs to 17 residues. CDR3 sequence: CASRPGGGGSSYNEQFF. CDR3 nucleotides: TGTGCCAGCAGACCAGGGGGCGGGGGTAGCTCCTACAATGAGCAGTTCTTC.